Shown below are 24 T cell receptor beta chains from a single sample sequenced in a study of T cells in Graves' hyperthyroidism and ophthalmopathy. Amplified TCR beta CDR3 regions came from RNA transcripts. First-round RT-PCR of the TCR CDR3 relied on the HTBI primer set. TCRdb re-analysed the multiplex PCR reads in MiXCR, keeping a single row per CDR3 protein. The sample lists 300,000 to 350,000 distinct CDR3 sequences, 11% to 15% seen once, with 20% to 25% in the top ten. The sequenced sample consisted of blood. These receptors were obtained from a woman in her twenties or thirties with Graves' hyperthyroidism.

This clonotype was observed many times. The genes are TRBV6-1 and TRBJ1-1; tentative D call: TRBD1 (6 bases). V lost 2 bases and J 4 bases, leaving 11 bases between the germline ends. The germline CDR1 and CDR2 sequences are MNHNS and SASEGT. The CDR3 covers 14 residues. The CDR3 sequence: CASSENRAFTEAFF. For the CDR3, the DNA is TGTGCCAGCAGTGAAAACAGGGCGTTCACTGAAGCTTTCTTT.

This clonotype was detected many times. This chain joins TRBV6-1 and TRBJ2-7; D tentatively fits TRBD1 or TRBD2 (5 bases each). Trimming stripped 2 bases from V and 2 bases from J, with 13 bases between. The CDR3 has 15 residues. Looked up from germline, CDR1 is MNHNS and CDR2 is SASEGT. The CDR3: CASSERERDPYEQYF. CDR3 nucleotide sequence: TGTGCCAGCAGTGAACGTGAACGGGACCCCTACGAGCAGTACTTC.

This clonotype was counted only a few times. V gene TRBV6-5 combines with J gene TRBJ2-3; a possible D gene is TRBD2 (6 bases). Germline V gives CDR1 MNHEY, CDR2 SVGAGI. The V end was cut by 5 bases, the J end by 7 bases, with 22 bases between. The CDR3 extends over 16 amino acids. CDR3 sequence (DNA): TGTGCCAGCAGTAACCCGGGACTCTCACTTCGTAATACGCAGTATTTT. It yields the protein CASSNPGLSLRNTQYF.

This clonotype was detected many times. The J gene is TRBJ2-7, the V gene TRBV28; 11 bases fit TRBD2. Germline loops: CDR1 MDHEN, CDR2 SYDVKM. Trimming cost V 6 bases and J 2 bases; bases outside gene matches: 15. The CDR3 is 18 residues long. The CDR3: CASSRRTERLAGTYEQYF. In nucleotides, the CDR3 is TGTGCCAGCAGCCGAAGGACAGAAAGACTAGCGGGAACCTACGAGCAGTACTTC. Complete variable domain (other parts from reference TRBV28 and TRBJ2-7): DVKVTQSSRYLVKRTGEKVFLECVQDMDHENMFWYRQDPGLGLRLIYFSYDVKMKEKGDIPEGYSVSREKKERFSLILESASTNQTSMYLCASSRRTERLAGTYEQYFGPGTRLTVT.

This clonotype was seen only a few times. This chain links TRBV20-1 with TRBJ2-2; 7 nucleotides align to TRBD2. J was trimmed by 0 bases and V by 4 bases; bases with no gene match: 5. Germline CDR1 DFQATT, CDR2 SNEGSKA (reference sequence). The CDR3 has 15 amino acids. The CDR3 protein is CSATEAGSNTGELFF. CDR3 sequence (DNA): TGCAGTGCTACTGAAGCGGGGTCGAACACCGGGGAGCTGTTTTTT.

This clonotype turned up a few times. DNA of the CDR3: TGTGCCAGCAGCCAAGCCAGCCCTTCGGCTGGGGGGGCTAATCAGCCCCAGCATTTT. Translated: CASSQASPSAGGANQPQHF. This sequence joins TRBV3-1 and TRBJ1-5; D might be TRBD1 (6 bases). Deletions cut 1 base from V and 4 bases from J, with 23 bases between. Germline CDR1 and CDR2: LGHDT and YNNKEL (reference sequence). This CDR3 contains 19 residues.

This chain joins TRBV5-5 and TRBJ1-6, with 7 bases aligning to TRBD1. The V gene end was trimmed by 7 bases and the J gene end by 7 bases; junction bases not matched to a gene: 14. CDR1 is SGHKS and CDR2 is YYEKEE in the germline V gene (reference sequence). This CDR3 spans 16 amino acids. CDR3 sequence (DNA): TGTGCCAGCGAATGGTACACTGGACAGGAAAATTCACCCCTCCACTTT. The encoded protein is CASEWYTGQENSPLHF.

The sample holds a few counts of this clonotype. The gene calls are TRBV19 and TRBJ2-1; 9 nucleotides line up with TRBD2. CDR3 length: 16 residues. With 1 base clipped from V and 1 base from J, the junction kept 2 bases outside the gene matches. In germline, CDR1 is LNHDA, CDR2 SQIVND (reference sequence). CDR3 in DNA: TGTGCCAGTAGTATAGGTAGCGGGAGTTCCTACAATGAGCAGTTCTTC. Translated: CASSIGSGSSYNEQFF. The entire variable domain, with the rest obtained from reference TRBV19 and TRBJ2-1, is as follows: DGGITQSPKYLFRKEGQNVTLSCEQNLNHDAMYWYRQDPGQGLRLIYYSQIVNDFQKGDIAEGYSVSREKKESFPLTVTSAQKNPTAFYLCASSIGSGSSYNEQFFGPGTRLTVL.

The table lists this clonotype with many counts. This chain links TRBV6-2 or TRBV6-3 with TRBJ2-1; D is uncertain. The CDR3 totals 13 residues. V shed 5 bases and J shed 11 bases, with 16 bases lying between them. CDR1 and CDR2 from the germline V gene are MNHEY and SVGEGT. CDR3 bases: TGTGCCAGCAGTGACTTAGGACCGAGACAGCAGTTCTTC. Amino acids: CASSDLGPRQQFF.

This clonotype showed up just a few times. The V call is TRBV6-1, the J call TRBJ2-2; 7 bases align to TRBD2. The germline gives CDR1 MNHNS, CDR2 SASEGT. This CDR3 comprises 14 residues. The ends lost 10 bases at V and 2 bases at J; junction bases unmatched: 7. This chain's CDR3 is CATCWGGNTGELFF. CDR3 bases: TGTGCCACATGCTGGGGGGGAAACACCGGGGAGCTGTTTTTT.

This chain uses TRBV6-5 with TRBJ2-7; D is uncertain. The CDR3 has 16 residues. Between the trimmed V and J ends, which lost 0 bases and 1 base, there was a span of 13 bases. Germline values: CDR1 MNHEY, CDR2 SVGAGI. The CDR3 nucleotides read TGTGCCAGCAGTTACTCCGAGACTCGTTCTTCCTACGAGCAGTACTTC. It encodes CASSYSETRSSYEQYF.

This clonotype was observed many times. The J gene is TRBJ2-1, the V gene TRBV20-1; possibly TRBD2 for D (6 bases). V dropped 6 bases and J dropped 3 bases, with 33 bases sitting between them. The germline gives CDR1 DFQATT, CDR2 SNEGSKA (reference sequence). This CDR3 spans 20 amino acids. This chain's CDR3 is CSAQGRSKATASRSYNEQFF. CDR3 bases: TGCAGTGCACAAGGGAGGTCCAAGGCTACCGCGTCAAGGAGCTACAATGAGCAGTTCTTC.

In this sample, this clonotype turned up many times. Here the CDR3 DNA reads TGCAGCGTTGAAGATCCCGGCGGGAGCTCCTACGAGCAGTACTTC. It encodes CSVEDPGGSSYEQYF. The chain is built from TRBV29-1 and TRBJ2-7, with 7 bases aligning to TRBD2. With 0 bases clipped from V and 0 bases from J, the junction kept 5 bases outside the gene matches. This CDR3 comprises 15 residues. In germline, CDR1 is SQVTM, CDR2 ANQGSEA.

This clonotype has only a few counts. DNA of the CDR3: TGTGCCAGCAGTACCCGGACAGGGCGAGAGACCCAGTACTTC. Amino acid sequence: CASSTRTGRETQYF. The chain couples TRBV7-2 to TRBJ2-5; TRBD1 matches at 8 bases. Germline V lookup: CDR1 SGHTA, CDR2 FQGNSA. The ends lost 6 bases at V and 4 bases at J; junction bases unmatched: 7. The CDR3 spans 14 residues.

This clonotype was counted at least ten times. The chain couples TRBV7-9 to TRBJ2-7; weak D call: TRBD1 (5 bases). Trimming cost V 5 bases and J 2 bases, with 13 bases left between them. The CDR3 sequence is 14 residues long. The V gene's germline CDR1 is SEHNR and CDR2 FQNEAQ (reference sequence). The CDR3 region is CASSPRPTAYEQYF. CDR3 DNA sequence: TGTGCCAGCAGCCCTCGACCGACAGCCTACGAGCAGTACTTC.

This clonotype came up many times. The chain is built from TRBV10-3 and TRBJ2-5, with 9 positions matching TRBD2. V shed 0 bases, J shed 9 bases, and the junction held 8 bases outside the gene matches. CDR3 length: 15 residues. Germline V gene data show CDR1 as ENHRY and CDR2 as SYGVKD. The CDR3 protein is CAISESSAGGPAQYF. For the CDR3, the DNA is TGTGCCATCAGTGAGTCTTCGGCGGGAGGGCCGGCCCAGTACTTC.

This clonotype was counted between two and nine times. This sequence joins TRBV12-3 or TRBV12-4 and TRBJ2-7; D gene unclear. V shed 4 bases and J shed 3 bases, with 10 bases lying between them. CDR3 length: 13 residues. The CDR3 region has the DNA TGTGCCAGCAGTTCACGACTTGTCTACGAGCAGTACTTC. It translates to CASSSRLVYEQYF.

Concerning this clonotype itself: This may come from a read error, since a much larger clone is one base off. This is likely a read error, given that the CDR3 carries no conserved phenylalanine or tryptophan at its end. The rearrangement links TRBV7-9 to TRBJ2-3, with D possibly being TRBD2 (6 bases). Looked up from germline, CDR1 is SEHNR and CDR2 is FQNEAQ (reference sequence). The V end lost 3 bases, the J end lost 3 bases, and 22 bases lay between the germline ends. The CDR3 extends over 18 amino acids. The DNA of the CDR3 is TGTGCCAGCAGCTTGAGTAGCGTCCGGGGGTTATTGACAGATACGCAGTATTGT. Protein: CASSLSSVRGLLTDTQYC.

The genes are TRBV10-1 and TRBJ2-3; TRBD2 matches 10 bases. Germline CDR1 and CDR2: WNHNN and SYGVQD (reference sequence). The J segment lost 3 bases and the V segment lost 8 bases, leaving 11 bases of the junction unmatched. CDR3 length: 16 residues. The CDR3 coding sequence is TGCGCCAGCCCCCAGGGCACTAGCGGGGAGACAGATACGCAGTATTTT. This sequence encodes CASPQGTSGETDTQYF.

There are a few counts of this clonotype. Germline and junction disagree at one end, which may indicate a read error. The rearrangement joins TRBV12-3 or TRBV12-4 to TRBJ1-4; TRBD1 matches 8 bases. This CDR3 comprises 12 residues. The CDR3 here is CGSSLGQGKLFF. CDR3 sequence (DNA): TGTGGCAGCAGTCTCGGACAGGGAAAACTGTTTTTT.

This clonotype appeared many times. The chain combines TRBV20-1 with TRBJ2-3; D may be TRBD2 (6 bases). Germline-derived CDR1 and CDR2 are DFQATT and SNEGSKA (reference sequence). The CDR3 is made up of 14 amino acids. Trimming took 6 bases from V and 6 from J, leaving 19 bases between them. CDR3 loop: CSATLASISDTQYF. CDR3 coding DNA: TGCAGTGCAACCCTAGCGTCCATAAGCGATACGCAGTATTTT.

This clonotype was observed at least ten times. The rearrangement links TRBV20-1 to TRBJ2-7; D possibly corresponds to TRBD2 (5 bases). The V gene's germline CDR1 is DFQATT and CDR2 SNEGSKA (reference sequence). CDR3 length: 11 amino acids. V was cut by 5 bases and J by 6 bases, with 11 bases left in between. The CDR3 region is CSADLSAEQYF. The CDR3 DNA reads TGCAGTGCTGACCTTAGCGCCGAGCAGTACTTC.

This clonotype was observed at least ten times. The chain recombines TRBV10-3 with TRBJ2-6; D is unresolved. This CDR3 spans 15 amino acids. Trimming took 6 bases from V and 0 from J, leaving 9 bases between them. Germline V gene lookup returns CDR1 ENHRY and CDR2 SYGVKD. Here the CDR3 reads CAIREPRSGANVLTF. Written as DNA, the CDR3 is TGTGCCATCAGGGAGCCCCGCTCTGGGGCCAACGTCCTGACTTTC.

V and J are TRBV15 and TRBJ2-5; D remains unclear. The V end was cut by 5 bases, the J end by 3 bases, with 7 bases between. CDR1 LNHNV and CDR2 YYDKDF come from the germline V gene (reference sequence). CDR3 size: 12 residues. The CDR3 sequence is CATSSREETQYF. The CDR3 DNA follows: TGTGCCACCAGCTCCCGAGAAGAGACCCAGTACTTC.